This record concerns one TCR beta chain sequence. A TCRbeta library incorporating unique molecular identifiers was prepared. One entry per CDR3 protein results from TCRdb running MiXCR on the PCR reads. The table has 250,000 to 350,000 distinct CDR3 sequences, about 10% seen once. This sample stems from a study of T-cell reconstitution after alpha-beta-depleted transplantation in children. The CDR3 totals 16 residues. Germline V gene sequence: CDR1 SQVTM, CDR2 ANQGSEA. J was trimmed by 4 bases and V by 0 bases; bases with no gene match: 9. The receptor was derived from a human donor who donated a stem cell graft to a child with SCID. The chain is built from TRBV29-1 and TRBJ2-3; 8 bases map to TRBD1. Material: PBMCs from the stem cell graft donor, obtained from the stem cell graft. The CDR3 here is CSVEDGPGGNSDTQYF. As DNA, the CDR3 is TGCAGCGTTGAAGACGGGCCAGGGGGCAATTCAGATACGCAGTATTTT.